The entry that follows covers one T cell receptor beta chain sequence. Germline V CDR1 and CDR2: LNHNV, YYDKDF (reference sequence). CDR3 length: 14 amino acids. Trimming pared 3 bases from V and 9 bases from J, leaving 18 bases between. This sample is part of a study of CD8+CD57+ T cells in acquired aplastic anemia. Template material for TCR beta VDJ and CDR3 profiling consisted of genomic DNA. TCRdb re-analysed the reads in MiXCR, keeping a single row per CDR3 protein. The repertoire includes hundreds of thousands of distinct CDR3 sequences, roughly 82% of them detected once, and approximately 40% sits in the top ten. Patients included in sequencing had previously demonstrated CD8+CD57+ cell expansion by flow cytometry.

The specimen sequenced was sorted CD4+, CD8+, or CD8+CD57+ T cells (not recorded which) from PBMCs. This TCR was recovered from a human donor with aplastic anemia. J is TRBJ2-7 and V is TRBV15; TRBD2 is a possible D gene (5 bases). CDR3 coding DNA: TGTGCCACCAGCAGCCGCAGCCTAGCCTACACGCAGTACTTC. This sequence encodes CATSSRSLAYTQYF.